Listed below are T cell receptor beta chains from one sample, sequenced in a study of T cell repertoires in cytomegalovirus infection. MiXCR, run by TCRdb on the reads, gives a single entry per CDR3 protein. This sample has 550,000 to 850,000 distinct CDR3 sequences; roughly a third occur once, and the top ten carry around a sixth. These receptors' antigens are unknown. The source was cultured PBMCs, collected from culture after CMV antigen stimulation. The source of these receptors is a human donor in good health (CMV status not recorded). Some clones in this sample may be carry-over from other donors' samples. Each CDR3 is given with its conserved first and last residue. D genes are given only for firm matches. Only some rows state a clone size, as once, few, many or a class for expanded clones.

TRBV7-2	NA	TRBJ1-6	once	CASSLAWTRFKSPLHF	TGTGCCAGCAGCTTAGCCTGGACCCGGTTTAAATCACCCCTCCACTTT
TRBV12-3/TRBV12-4	NA	TRBJ1-1	NA	CASRLQGDTEAFF	TGTGCCAGCCGCCTGCAGGGTGACACTGAAGCTTTCTTT
TRBV20-1	TRBD2	TRBJ2-1	NA	CSAPPLRGVSEQFF	TGCAGTGCACCGCCCCTCCGGGGGGTCAGTGAGCAGTTCTTC
TRBV19	TRBD1	TRBJ2-1	few	CASSPGTVYNEQFF	TGTGCCTCATCCCCCGGGACAGTCTACAATGAGCAGTTCTTC
TRBV4-1	TRBD1	TRBJ2-1	NA	CASSHPGTGKIGEQFF	TGCGCCAGCAGCCACCCCGGGACAGGGAAAATTGGTGAGCAGTTCTTC
TRBV6-5	TRBD1	TRBJ1-4	NA	CASRDRGRDEKLFF	TGTGCCAGCAGGGACAGGGGGCGCGATGAAAAACTGTTTTTT
TRBV6-6	NA	TRBJ2-7	few	CASSPRDNKYEQYF	TGTGCCAGCAGTCCCCGGGACAATAAGTACGAGCAGTACTTC
TRBV4-1	NA	TRBJ1-4	few	CASRDIPTNEKLFF	TGCGCCAGCCGGGACATTCCAACTAATGAAAAACTGTTTTTT
TRBV6-1	NA	TRBJ2-1	NA	CASPLDPSPHNEQFF	TGTGCCAGCCCGCTAGATCCCTCCCCCCACAATGAGCAGTTCTTC
TRBV10-3	NA	TRBJ2-3	NA	CATRESTDTQYF	TGTGCCACCAGGGAAAGCACAGATACGCAGTATTTT
TRBV29-1	TRBD2	TRBJ2-1	NA	CSVGNIAGGPEYNEQFF	TGCAGCGTTGGAAACATAGCGGGAGGGCCGGAGTACAATGAGCAGTTCTTC
TRBV7-2	NA	TRBJ2-7	few	CASSSPNVAQYF	TGTGCCAGCAGCTCCCCGAATGTCGCGCAGTACTTC
TRBV7-2	NA	TRBJ2-1	few	CASNTRQGRNEQFF	TGTGCCAGCAACACGAGGCAGGGCAGGAATGAGCAGTTCTTC
TRBV6-6	NA	TRBJ1-5	few	CASSYSRTEGTSNQPQHF	TGTGCCAGCAGTTACTCTCGTACAGAAGGGACCAGCAATCAGCCCCAGCATTTT
TRBV20-1	TRBD2	TRBJ2-1	few	CSAIGLAESYNEQFF	TGCAGTGCAATCGGACTAGCGGAATCCTACAATGAGCAGTTCTTC
TRBV7-2	NA	TRBJ2-3	many	CASSFKGDTQYF	TGTGCCAGCAGCTTTAAGGGAGATACGCAGTATTTT
TRBV7-9	NA	TRBJ1-4	NA	CASSPGPGEKLFF	TGTGCCAGCAGCCCCGGGCCGGGCGAAAAACTGTTTTTT
TRBV2	TRBD2	TRBJ2-3	NA	CASRPAGADTQYF	TGTGCCAGCAGGCCGGCGGGGGCAGATACGCAGTATTTT
TRBV7-6	NA	TRBJ1-1	many	CASSTGTEAFF	TGTGCCAGCAGCACCGGGACTGAAGCTTTCTTT
TRBV7-2	TRBD2	TRBJ2-7	few	CASSLEAGGGFYEQYF	TGTGCCAGCAGCTTAGAGGCGGGGGGTGGTTTCTACGAGCAGTACTTC
TRBV6-2/TRBV6-3	NA	TRBJ2-1	NA	CASSPLTAQGAILADNEQFF	TGTGCCAGCAGTCCCCTAACCGCCCAGGGGGCCATACTAGCGGACAATGAGCAGTTCTTC
TRBV7-2	NA	TRBJ1-1	few	CASSTPGGYTEAFF	TGTGCCAGCAGCACGCCCGGAGGTTACACTGAAGCTTTCTTT
TRBV10-3	TRBD1	TRBJ2-5	few	CAISSSGTGGSETQYF	TGTGCCATCAGTTCTTCCGGGACAGGGGGGTCTGAGACCCAGTACTTC
TRBV2	NA	TRBJ2-7	NA	CATGGSSSYEQYF	TGTGCCACCGGAGGATCGAGCTCCTACGAGCAGTACTTC
TRBV7-9	NA	TRBJ1-1	NA	CASSMDSRVTEAFF	TGTGCCAGCAGCATGGACAGCCGGGTGACTGAAGCTTTCTTT
TRBV7-2	NA	TRBJ2-5	many	CASSSFGGFETQYF	TGTGCCAGCAGCTCTTTCGGGGGATTTGAGACCCAGTACTTC
TRBV29-1	TRBD2	TRBJ2-3	NA	CSVVLAGRASTDTQYF	TGCAGCGTTGTATTAGCGGGGCGTGCTAGCACAGATACGCAGTATTTT
TRBV6-5	NA	TRBJ2-7	NA	CASSSGTQERSEQYF	TGTGCCAGCAGTTCAGGGACCCAGGAGAGATCCGAGCAGTACTTC
TRBV7-9	TRBD1	TRBJ2-3	NA	CASSPRSRGQGREDTQYF	TGTGCCAGCAGCCCTAGATCTAGGGGACAGGGAAGAGAAGATACGCAGTATTTT
TRBV7-2	TRBD2	TRBJ2-3	NA	CASSFSGRAFVDTQYF	TGTGCCAGCAGTTTTAGCGGGAGGGCCTTTGTTGATACGCAGTATTTT
TRBV7-8	NA	TRBJ2-1	NA	CASTKRGDHRQFF	TGTGCCAGCACCAAAAGGGGGGATCACCGGCAGTTCTTC
TRBV5-6	TRBD1	TRBJ1-1	NA	CASSLQGGEAFF	TGTGCCAGCAGCTTACAGGGGGGTGAAGCTTTCTTT
TRBV4-2	TRBD2	TRBJ2-3	few	CASSRGLAGGPSGTDTQYF	TGTGCCAGCAGCCGGGGACTAGCGGGAGGGCCCTCCGGCACAGATACGCAGTATTTT
TRBV20-1	NA	TRBJ2-5	NA	CSASREGAQYF	TGCAGTGCTAGCCGCGAGGGGGCCCAGTACTTC
TRBV27	TRBD1	TRBJ1-6	NA	CASSTGGAPLHF	TGTGCCAGCTCTACAGGGGGAGCGCCCCTCCACTTT
TRBV6-1	NA	TRBJ1-1	NA	CASSAVMGTEAFF	TGTGCCAGCAGCGCGGTTATGGGAACTGAAGCTTTCTTT
TRBV28	TRBD2	TRBJ2-5	few	CASSEPSGAQETQYF	TGTGCCAGCAGTGAACCTAGCGGGGCACAAGAGACCCAGTACTTC
TRBV7-2	TRBD2	TRBJ2-3	few	CASSLRTSRADTQYF	TGTGCCAGCAGCCTACGGACTAGTAGGGCAGATACGCAGTATTTT
TRBV28	NA	TRBJ1-5	NA	CASSLGWVQPQNF	TGTGCCAGCAGTTTAGGGTGGGTTCAGCCCCAGAATTTT
TRBV20-1	NA	TRBJ1-1	NA	CSASGVQRNTEAFF	TGCAGTGCTAGCGGGGTCCAGCGGAACACTGAAGCTTTCTTT
TRBV5-1	NA	TRBJ2-5	NA	CASSGRTASETQYF	TGCGCCAGCAGCGGCAGGACAGCCTCAGAGACCCAGTACTTC
TRBV7-8	NA	TRBJ2-7	NA	CASSPTARAVYEQYF	TGTGCCAGCAGCCCCACAGCAAGGGCGGTCTACGAGCAGTACTTC
TRBV2	NA	TRBJ2-7	NA	CASSFTGFVQYF	TGTGCCAGCAGTTTTACAGGGTTTGTGCAGTACTTC
TRBV6-6	NA	TRBJ2-7	few	CASRIGLAGEQYF	TGTGCCAGCAGAATCGGACTTGCAGGCGAGCAGTACTTC
TRBV19	NA	TRBJ1-5	NA	CASSIDRRRDNQPQHF	TGTGCCAGTAGTATAGATCGCCGCAGGGACAATCAGCCCCAGCATTTT
TRBV29-1	TRBD2	TRBJ2-1	few	CSVTGTSGSTDEQFF	TGCAGCGTTACCGGGACTAGCGGGAGTACGGACGAGCAGTTCTTC
TRBV6-5	NA	TRBJ2-2	NA	CASSYAAGYGELFF	TGTGCCAGCAGTTACGCGGCGGGGTATGGGGAGCTGTTTTTT
TRBV20-1	NA	TRBJ1-1	NA	CSARAQSKEAFF	TGCAGTGCTAGAGCCCAGTCGAAAGAAGCTTTCTTT
TRBV20-1	NA	TRBJ2-7	few	CSARDPPRPYEQYF	TGCAGTGCTAGAGACCCTCCAAGACCCTACGAGCAGTACTTC
TRBV7-9	TRBD1	TRBJ1-1	few	CASSLVDRENTEAFF	TGTGCCAGCAGCTTAGTCGACAGGGAGAACACTGAAGCTTTCTTT